The 9 T cell receptor beta chains below were found in one sample sequenced in a study of CD8 T cells in ankylosing spondylitis. TCRdb fed the 5' RACE reads into MiXCR, producing one record per CDR3 protein. The sample has 15,000 to 20,000 distinct CDR3 sequences, approximately 8.4% seen once. Sample: blood. Receptor source: a male donor with ankylosing spondylitis or in good health (not recorded which).

This clonotype occurred a few times. The V and J genes are TRBV6-4 and TRBJ2-2; unclear D gene. The CDR3 runs to 13 residues. Germline V CDR1 and CDR2: MRHNA, SNTAGT. Trimming took off 4 bases at V and 5 bases at J, with 8 bases between the two ends. This CDR3 is CASSVVGTGELFF. CDR3 sequence (DNA): TGTGCCAGCAGTGTTGTGGGTACCGGGGAGCTGTTTTTT.

This clonotype was recorded many times. The chain uses TRBV20-1 and TRBJ2-3; 9 nucleotides agree with TRBD2. Losses at the gene ends were 5 bases for V and 0 bases for J; bases not matched to a gene: 3. The CDR3 length is 14 residues. Germline CDR1 is DFQATT and CDR2 is SNEGSKA (reference sequence). CDR3 in amino acids: CSAQRGVSTDTQYF. In nucleotides, the CDR3 is TGCAGTGCTCAGCGGGGGGTTAGCACAGATACGCAGTATTTT.

This clonotype has at least ten counts. This rearrangement joins TRBV20-1 to TRBJ2-1, with 8 bases that match TRBD2. Trimming at V came to 7 bases and at J to 4 bases, leaving 6 bases not matched to a gene. The CDR3 spans 13 residues. Germline V gives CDR1 DFQATT, CDR2 SNEGSKA (reference sequence). CDR3 DNA: TGCAGTGTGTGGCGGGGGGCTTACAATGAGCAGTTCTTC. Translating it yields CSVWRGAYNEQFF.

Ten or more counts support this clonotype. The V call is TRBV29-1, the J call TRBJ2-7; the D is unclear. The CDR3 extends over 11 amino acids. The germline V gene has CDR1 SQVTM and CDR2 ANQGSEA. V was pared by 7 bases and J by 6 bases, with 13 bases between. In DNA form, the CDR3 reads TGCAGCGGGGTATTTGTGGCCGAGCAGTACTTC. Protein sequence: CSGVFVAEQYF.

This clonotype has at least ten counts. The rearrangement joins TRBV12-3 or TRBV12-4 to TRBJ2-4; D perhaps matches TRBD2 (6 bases). Trimming took off 6 bases at V and 3 bases at J, with 15 bases between the two ends. The CDR3 covers 15 residues. Written as DNA, the CDR3 is TGTGCCAGCAGACTAACCTCGGGGGTCAAAAACATTCAGTACTTC. This translates into CASRLTSGVKNIQYF.

Many counts were recorded for this clonotype. This chain links TRBV29-1 with TRBJ2-2, with no clear D. This CDR3 is 12 amino acids long. V gave up 4 bases and J gave up 5 bases, with 8 bases separating them. In germline, CDR1 is SQVTM, CDR2 ANQGSEA. This CDR3 is CSVASPTGELFF. The CDR3 nucleotides read TGCAGCGTTGCGTCGCCGACCGGGGAGCTGTTTTTT.

This clonotype was found many times. The chain joins TRBV28 to TRBJ2-6; D uncertain. This CDR3 comprises 13 residues. Germline CDR1 and CDR2: MDHEN and SYDVKM. Trimming took off 6 bases at V and 0 bases at J, with 3 bases between the two ends. The DNA of the CDR3 is TGTGCCAGCAGGTTCTCTGGGGCCAACGTCCTGACTTTC. This translates into CASRFSGANVLTF.

As DNA, the CDR3 is TGTGCCAGCAGCACAGGGACAGGGAATGCCGGGGAGCTGTTTTTT. Its protein product is CASSTGTGNAGELFF. This rearrangement joins TRBV7-7 to TRBJ2-2; TRBD1 aligns across 9 bases. The CDR3 runs 15 residues. After removal of 5 bases from V and 6 bases from J, the junction contained 7 bases not matched to a gene. Germline V gene sequence: CDR1 SSHAT, CDR2 FNYEAQ (reference sequence).

The chain joins TRBV20-1 to TRBJ2-7; 8 bases are shared with TRBD1. Trimming cost V 2 bases and J 3 bases; bases outside gene matches: 6. Germline V gives CDR1 DFQATT, CDR2 SNEGSKA (reference sequence). The CDR3 sequence is 14 residues long. DNA of the CDR3: TGCAGTGCTAGATCCCGGACAGGGCTCTACGAGCAGTACGTC. This encodes CSARSRTGLYEQYV.